This T cell receptor beta chain comes out of a study of blood T cell repertoires in COVID-19 (dated by TCRdb to 2018 to 2020). Background on the whole study: Collaborator samples came from the United States, Italy and Spain and covered acute and convalescent phases of COVID-19. The material from the prospective study consisted of cDNA or gDNA derived from T cells, B-cell-depleted T cells, or PBMCs. Subjects who had been exposed to COVID-19, were actively infected with it, or had recovered from it provided the deeply sampled blood TCRbeta repertoires that made up the dataset. The repertoires were made available in a free public database intended to serve as a resource for research on the immune response to SARS-CoV-2. The samples were drawn from two sources: the first 160 participants of the ongoing ImmuneRACE study, and approximately 1,300 subjects contributed by 6 global collaborators. A de-identified subject ID, COVID-19 status, age in years and sex were almost always included in the sample metadata. Where HLA class I and class II types were available, the types were taken from metadata supplied by the sample provider, not from assay-based typing.

Another Seattle source contributed samples from volunteer blood donors who had recovered from COVID-19. Each collaborating institution followed its own protocols to collect whole blood in K2EDTA tubes. For TCRbeta analysis, collaborator samples were shipped as frozen whole blood, as isolated PBMCs, or as DNA extracted from either sample type. The immunoSEQ Assay, a bias-controlled multiplex PCR, was used to amplify TCRbeta CDR3 regions from genomic DNA. The original methods were these. The number of nucleated cells in each sample was estimated from the amplification of reference gene primers within the assay. To quantify the absolute abundance of each unique TCRbeta CDR3 rearrangement, sequence reads were collapsed and filtered. For each sample, productive Simpson clonality was calculated as the square root of Simpson's diversity index over productive rearrangements. Imported from immuneACCESS, the table was reduced by TCRdb to in-frame sequences with V and J called. These copies leave out some clones; in studies compared against another copy, an unresolved V gene accounts for under half, and the cause of the remainder is not known. The D gene and trimming were derived from the DNA, and the V and J assignments and clone size from that table. The sample table contains 150,000 to 200,000 clones; only one count was recorded for roughly 80% of them. About 13% of the sample is taken by the ten largest.

Study-wide conclusions, independent of this receptor: Clinical and demographic metadata were provided uncurated, with the amount varying by source and participant.

Comment on this clone: Its antigen is not yet known. No base quality values were provided; no much bigger clone lies one nucleotide off.

Reading from cysteine to phenylalanine, the CDR3 counts 14 amino acids. Only CDR3 DNA remains: 42 bases, in frame from the first base. The V and J ends are trimmed by 5 bases and 4 bases, leaving 11 bases between them. Looking up the germline V gene (reference sequence) yields CDR1 LNHDA and CDR2 SQIVND. The source of this sequence is a man in his fifties or sixties who had recovered from COVID-19. The sequence joins TRBV19 to TRBJ1-4; TRBD1 is perhaps the D gene, given 5 matching bases. Sequencing input: peripheral blood. CDR3 sequence: CASSDQGFNEKLFF. At the DNA level, the sequence is TGTGCCAGTAGTGACCAGGGATTTAATGAAAAACTGTTTTTT.